These 3 T cell receptor beta chains were all obtained from the same sample, sequenced in a study of blood T cell repertoires in COVID-19. Produced via immunoSEQ multiplex PCR; TCRdb's table is partial and in-frame only. The sample contains about 250,000 clones, 60% to 75% of which appear only once. Sequencing input: peripheral blood. Receptors originate from an elderly woman with acute or convalescent COVID-19.

The DNA for the CDR3 is TGTGCCAGCTCACCCTACCGGGACAGGGATGACTATGGTGGCTACACCTTC. This gives the protein CASSPYRDRDDYGGYTF. The chain has TRBV18 and TRBJ1-2; 9 bases line up with TRBD1. Germline V gives CDR1 KGHSH, CDR2 LQKENI. The length of the CDR3 is 17 residues. The ends lost 3 bases at V and 7 bases at J; junction bases unmatched: 15.

This chain joins TRBV12-5 and TRBJ1-2, with D possibly matching TRBD1 (6 bases). From germline, CDR1 is LGHNT and CDR2 FRNRAP. CDR3 length equals 15 residues. The V end lost 4 bases, the J end lost 4 bases, and 16 bases lay between the germline ends. The CDR3 region is CASGYQAGTLYGYTF. In nucleotides, the CDR3 is TGTGCTAGTGGTTACCAGGCCGGGACACTCTATGGCTACACCTTC.

CDR3 amino acids: CASSWDRNLRNQPQHF. As DNA, the CDR3 is TGTGCCAGCAGTTGGGACAGGAACCTCCGTAATCAGCCCCAGCATTTT. V usage is TRBV2 and J usage is TRBJ1-5; 8 nucleotides align to TRBD1. After removal of 5 bases from V and 4 bases from J, the junction contained 10 bases not matched to a gene. This CDR3 contains 16 residues. Germline lookup yields CDR1 SNHLY and CDR2 FYNNEI.